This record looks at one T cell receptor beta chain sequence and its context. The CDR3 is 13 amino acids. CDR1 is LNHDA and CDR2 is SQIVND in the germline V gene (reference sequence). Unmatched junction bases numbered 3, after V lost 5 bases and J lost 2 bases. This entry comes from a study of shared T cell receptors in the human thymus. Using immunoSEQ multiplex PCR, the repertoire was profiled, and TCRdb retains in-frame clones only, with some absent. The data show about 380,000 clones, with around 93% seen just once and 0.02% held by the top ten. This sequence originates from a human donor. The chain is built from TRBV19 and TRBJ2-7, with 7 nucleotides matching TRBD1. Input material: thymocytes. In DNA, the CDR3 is TGTGCCAGTAGTCGGACAGGAGCCTACGAGCAGTACTTC. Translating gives CASSRTGAYEQYF. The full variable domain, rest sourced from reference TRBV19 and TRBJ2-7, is DGGITQSPKYLFRKEGQNVTLSCEQNLNHDAMYWYRQDPGQGLRLIYYSQIVNDFQKGDIAEGYSVSREKKESFPLTVTSAQKNPTAFYLCASSRTGAYEQYFGPGTRLTVT.